This T cell receptor beta chain was sequenced during a study of T cell responses to AZD1222 COVID-19 vaccine. This CDR3 region has 15 residues. The ends lost 4 bases at V and 6 bases at J; junction bases unmatched: 11. Germline assignment: CDR1 SGHKS and CDR2 YYEKEE (reference sequence). Some clones are missing from TCRdb's copy, which holds only in-frame ones; the method was immunoSEQ multiplex PCR. The table shows 150,000 to 200,000 clones, with roughly 92% occurring only once. Source: peripheral blood, taken on day 0 of AZD1222 vaccination. This chain links TRBV5-5 with TRBJ1-2; TRBD1 agrees at 8 bases. The sequence was obtained from an adult in good health. CDR3 loop: CASSNQGATPHGYTF. The CDR3 DNA is TGTGCCAGCAGCAACCAGGGGGCGACACCCCATGGCTACACCTTC.